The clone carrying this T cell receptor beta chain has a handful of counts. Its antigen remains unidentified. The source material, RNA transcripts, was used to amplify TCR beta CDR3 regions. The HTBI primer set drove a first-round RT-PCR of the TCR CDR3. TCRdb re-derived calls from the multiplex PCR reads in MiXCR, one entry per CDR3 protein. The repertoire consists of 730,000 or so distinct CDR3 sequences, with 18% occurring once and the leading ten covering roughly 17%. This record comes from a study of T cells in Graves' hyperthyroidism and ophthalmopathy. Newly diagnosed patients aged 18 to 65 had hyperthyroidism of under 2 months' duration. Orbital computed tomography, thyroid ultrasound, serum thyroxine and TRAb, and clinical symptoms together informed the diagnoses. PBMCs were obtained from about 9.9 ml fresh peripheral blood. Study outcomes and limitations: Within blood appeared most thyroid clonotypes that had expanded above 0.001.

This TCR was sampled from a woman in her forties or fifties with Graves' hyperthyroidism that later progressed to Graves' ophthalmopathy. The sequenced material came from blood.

CDR3 in DNA: TGCAGTGCTAACCATCCTACACCCAGCGGGGGGGCTGATACGCAGTATTTT. Residues: CSANHPTPSGGADTQYF. The chain links TRBV20-1 to TRBJ2-3, with TRBD2 matching 10 bases. The CDR3 runs 17 residues. V was clipped by 4 bases and J by 6 bases; unmatched bases: 16. The germline gives CDR1 DFQATT, CDR2 SNEGSKA (reference sequence).